The entry below gives a single T cell receptor beta chain sequence along with its context. Its matching antigen is unknown. The sample belongs to a study of cytomegalovirus exposure and HLA in healthy donors. Study conclusions and caveats: Across donors, most TCRs were seen rarely, yet some public ones were widespread. Using a false discovery rate of 0.05, a later analysis showed that about 16,000 TCR beta sequences were associated with HLA alleles. An observed cluster of highly shared sequence variants was recorded as a likely sequencing artifact. Later work found that TCR association rates differed between HLA loci; DRB1 had the most and HLA-C the fewest.

The PCR had 60 Vbeta and 13 Jbeta primers. Assay: immunoSEQ multiplex PCR; the TCRdb copy retains only in-frame clones and omits some. The data hold around 150,000 clones, with about 75% observed a single time. The receptor comes from a male donor in good health and CMV-seronegative. Material for sequencing was PBMCs.

The CDR3 loop reads CASSLVVSYGYTF. Here the CDR3 DNA reads TGCGCCAGCAGCTTGGTTGTTAGCTATGGCTACACCTTC. V and J are TRBV5-1 and TRBJ1-2, with unresolved D. Germline CDR1 and CDR2: SGHRS and YFSETQ. Trimming left V 0 bases short and J 4 bases short, with 7 bases between. There are 13 residues in the CDR3.